A selection of T cell receptor beta chains follows, all from one sample in a study of spatial heterogeneity in lung cancer. TCRdb recomputed calls from the 5' RACE reads with MiXCR, one row per CDR3 protein. The table lists 9,000 to 13,000 distinct CDR3 sequences, around 10% of them singletons. The sequencing here drew on lung tumor tissue, taken at surgery. The receptors derive from a female donor with early-stage non-small cell lung cancer. Each CDR3 is given without its conserved first and last residue.

TRBJ2-1,TRBV29-1,SAGGASGFFEQF
TRBJ2-3,TRBV2,ASSRERGTDTQY
TRBJ2-1,TRBV29-1,SVWTGTDEQF
TRBJ2-6,TRBV10-3,AISPGTGGTGANVLT
TRBJ1-4,TRBV30,AWTPPTDPGEKLF
TRBJ1-1,TRBV5-1,ASSPTRASIEAF
TRBJ1-4,TRBV12-3/TRBV12-4,ASSLLGQGTEKLF
TRBJ2-3,TRBV11-1,ASSLGGTLGDTQY
TRBJ1-5,TRBV18,ASSSGDYNQPQH
TRBJ2-2,TRBV27,ASRRGQAGELF
TRBJ2-1,TRBV20-1,SALLAVNEQF
TRBJ2-3,TRBV5-1,ASSQLGQGATDTQY
TRBJ1-4,TRBV20-1,SASAGWGNEKLF
TRBJ2-7,TRBV4-1,ASSSLGAGKGEQY
TRBJ1-1,TRBV6-1,ASSERPSGDTEAF
TRBJ2-1,TRBV9,ASSPGTYATDEQF
TRBJ2-7,TRBV10-3,AISETSSYEQY
TRBJ2-5,TRBV6-5,ASSYSGETQY